The present entry profiles one T cell receptor (beta chain) with its context. This record comes from a study of blood T cell repertoires in COVID-19. In the study overall: T cells, B-cell-depleted T cells, or PBMCs supplied cDNA or gDNA.

TCRdb's copy holds only in-frame clones and misses some; the assay was immunoSEQ multiplex PCR. The repertoire holds over 200,000 clones, roughly 88% seen once, with roughly 0.8% in the top ten. The V gene lost 3 bases and the J gene lost 3 bases, with 8 bases spanning the gap. CDR1 MNHEY and CDR2 SMNVEV come from the germline V gene (reference sequence). This CDR3 is built from 13 residues. This sequence joins TRBV27 and TRBJ1-2; D remains unclear. The sequenced material came from peripheral blood. This TCR derives from a woman in her 30s with acute or convalescent COVID-19. The CDR3 is CASSFGSDYGYTF. In DNA form, the CDR3 reads TGTGCCAGCAGTTTCGGGTCGGACTATGGCTACACCTTC.